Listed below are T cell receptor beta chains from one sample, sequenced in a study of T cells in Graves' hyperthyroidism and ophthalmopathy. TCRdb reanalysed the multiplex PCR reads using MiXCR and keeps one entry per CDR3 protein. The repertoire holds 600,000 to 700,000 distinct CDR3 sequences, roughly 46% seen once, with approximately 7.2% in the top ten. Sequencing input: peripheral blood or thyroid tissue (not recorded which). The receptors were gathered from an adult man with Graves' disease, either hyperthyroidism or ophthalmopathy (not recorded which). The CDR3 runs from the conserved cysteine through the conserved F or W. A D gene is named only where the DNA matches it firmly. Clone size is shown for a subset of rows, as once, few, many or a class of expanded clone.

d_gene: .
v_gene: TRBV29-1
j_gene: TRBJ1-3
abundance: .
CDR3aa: CSGAEGESYGYTIYF
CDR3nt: TGCAGCGGCGCGGAGGGAGAGAGCTATGGCTACACCATATATTTT

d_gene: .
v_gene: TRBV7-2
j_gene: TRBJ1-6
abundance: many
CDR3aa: CASSAPGTTSPLHF
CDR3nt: TGTGCCAGCAGCGCGCCGGGGACAACCTCACCCCTCCACTTT

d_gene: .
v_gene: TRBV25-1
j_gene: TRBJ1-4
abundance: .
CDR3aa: CASSEYAGTPNEKLFF
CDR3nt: TGTGCCAGCAGTGAATATGCAGGGACTCCTAATGAAAAACTGTTTTTT

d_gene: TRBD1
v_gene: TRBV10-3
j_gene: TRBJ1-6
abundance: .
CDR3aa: CAISESGQGNNSPLHF
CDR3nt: TGTGCCATCAGTGAGTCGGGACAGGGAAACAATTCACCCCTCCACTTT

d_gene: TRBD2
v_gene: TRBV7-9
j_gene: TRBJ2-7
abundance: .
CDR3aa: CASSQTPAAGEEQYF
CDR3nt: TGTGCCAGCAGCCAGACCCCTGCTGCGGGGGAGGAGCAGTACTTC

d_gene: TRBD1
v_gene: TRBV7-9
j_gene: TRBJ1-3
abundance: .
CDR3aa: CASSVAGTGDGNTIYF
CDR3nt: TGTGCCAGCAGCGTAGCCGGGACAGGGGATGGAAACACCATATATTTT

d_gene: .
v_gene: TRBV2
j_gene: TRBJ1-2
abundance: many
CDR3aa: CASSKTEAYTF
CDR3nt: TGTGCCAGCAGTAAGACAGAGGCCTACACCTTC

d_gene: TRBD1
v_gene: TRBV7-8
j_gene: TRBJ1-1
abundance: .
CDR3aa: CASSLGRRGRTEAFF
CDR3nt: TGTGCCAGCAGCTTAGGCCGCAGGGGGAGGACTGAAGCTTTCTTT

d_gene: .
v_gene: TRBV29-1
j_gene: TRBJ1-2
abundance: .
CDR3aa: CSLDGWGSYGYTF
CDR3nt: TGCAGCTTAGACGGGTGGGGCAGCTATGGCTACACCTTC

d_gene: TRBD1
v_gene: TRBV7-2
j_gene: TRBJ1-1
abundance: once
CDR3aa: CASSQVYGEQGTEAFF
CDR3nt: TGCGCCAGCAGCCAGGTATACGGGGAACAGGGGACTGAAGCTTTCTTT

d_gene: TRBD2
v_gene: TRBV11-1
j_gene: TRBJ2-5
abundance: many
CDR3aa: CASSSETSGRETQYF
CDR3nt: TGTGCCAGCAGCTCCGAGACTAGCGGGAGAGAGACCCAGTACTTC

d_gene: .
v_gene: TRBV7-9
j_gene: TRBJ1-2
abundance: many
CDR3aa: CASSFSGANYGYTF
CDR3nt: TGTGCCAGCAGCTTCTCAGGGGCTAACTATGGCTACACCTTC

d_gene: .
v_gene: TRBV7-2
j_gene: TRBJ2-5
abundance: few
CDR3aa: CASLGLTQETQYF
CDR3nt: TGTGCCAGCTTAGGGCTGACTCAAGAGACCCAGTACTTC

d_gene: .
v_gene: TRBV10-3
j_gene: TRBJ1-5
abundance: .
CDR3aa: CATALGSFENQPQHF
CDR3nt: TGTGCCACCGCGCTGGGTTCCTTCGAGAATCAGCCCCAGCATTTT

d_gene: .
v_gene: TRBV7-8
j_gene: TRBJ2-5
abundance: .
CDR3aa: CASSLMAGKETQYF
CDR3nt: TGTGCCAGCAGCTTAATGGCCGGAAAAGAGACCCAGTACTTC

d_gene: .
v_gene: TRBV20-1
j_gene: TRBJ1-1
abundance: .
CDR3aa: CSATRAAGDEAFF
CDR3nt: TGCAGTGCGACCCGAGCCGCCGGAGATGAAGCTTTCTTT

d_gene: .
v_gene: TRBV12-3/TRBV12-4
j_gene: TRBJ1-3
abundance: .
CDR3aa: CASSLMDSGNTIYF
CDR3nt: TGTGCCAGCAGTCTGATGGACTCTGGAAACACCATATATTTT

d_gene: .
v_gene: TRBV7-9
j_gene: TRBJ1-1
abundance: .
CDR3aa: CASSLRDFTEAFF
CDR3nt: TGTGCCAGCAGCCTCCGAGACTTCACTGAAGCTTTCTTT

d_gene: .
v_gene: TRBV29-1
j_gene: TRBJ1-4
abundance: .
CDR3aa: CSVDGFGEKLFF
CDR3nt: TGCAGCGTTGACGGGTTTGGGGAAAAACTGTTTTTT

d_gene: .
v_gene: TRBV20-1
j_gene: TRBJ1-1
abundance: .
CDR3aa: CSASKASGTEAFF
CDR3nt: TGCAGTGCTAGTAAAGCGTCGGGGACTGAAGCTTTCTTT

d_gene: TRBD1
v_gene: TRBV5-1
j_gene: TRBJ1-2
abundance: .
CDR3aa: CASSFPPAGQGVYGYTF
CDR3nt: TGCGCCAGCAGCTTCCCCCCCGCCGGACAGGGGGTTTATGGCTACACCTTC

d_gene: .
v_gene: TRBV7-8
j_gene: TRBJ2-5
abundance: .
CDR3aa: CASSLETRAQETQYF
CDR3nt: TGTGCCAGCAGCTTAGAAACTAGGGCCCAAGAGACCCAGTACTTC

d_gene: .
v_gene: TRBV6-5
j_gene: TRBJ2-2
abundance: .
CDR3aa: CASGAAGPNTGELFF
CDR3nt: TGTGCCAGCGGGGCAGCGGGCCCGAACACCGGGGAGCTGTTTTTT

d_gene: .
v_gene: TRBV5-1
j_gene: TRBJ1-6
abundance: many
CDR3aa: CASSLDGQMNSPLHF
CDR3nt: TGCGCCAGCAGCTTGGATGGACAGATGAATTCACCCCTCCACTTT

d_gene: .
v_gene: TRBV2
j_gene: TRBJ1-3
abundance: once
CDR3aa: CASSGDSNTIYF
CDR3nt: TGTGCCAGCAGTGGGGACTCGAACACCATATATTTT

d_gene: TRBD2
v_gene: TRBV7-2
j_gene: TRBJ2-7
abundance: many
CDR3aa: CASSFLAGETGEQYF
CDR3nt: TGTGCCAGCAGCTTTTTAGCGGGAGAAACGGGCGAGCAGTACTTC

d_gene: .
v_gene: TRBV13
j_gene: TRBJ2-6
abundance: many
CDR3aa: CASSLGRWANVLTF
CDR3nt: TGTGCCAGCAGCCTGGGAAGATGGGCCAACGTCCTGACTTTC

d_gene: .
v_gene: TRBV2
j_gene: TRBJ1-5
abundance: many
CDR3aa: CASQDSNQPQHF
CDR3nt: TGTGCCAGCCAGGATAGCAATCAGCCCCAGCATTTT

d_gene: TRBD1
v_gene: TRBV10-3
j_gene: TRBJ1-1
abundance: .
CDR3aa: CAISGGQGVTEAFF
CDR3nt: TGTGCCATCAGTGGAGGACAGGGGGTCACTGAAGCTTTCTTT

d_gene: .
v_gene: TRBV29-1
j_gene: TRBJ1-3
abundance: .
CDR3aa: CSVDGQTGNTIYF
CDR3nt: TGCAGCGTTGACGGACAGACGGGAAACACCATATATTTT

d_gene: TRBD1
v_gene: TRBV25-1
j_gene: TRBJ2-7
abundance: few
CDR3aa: CASRDRGQLEQYF
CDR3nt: TGTGCCAGCAGAGACAGGGGGCAGCTCGAGCAGTACTTC

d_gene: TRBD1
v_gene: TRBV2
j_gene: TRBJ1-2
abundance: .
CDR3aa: CASSDGQGVYGYTF
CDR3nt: TGTGCCAGCAGCGACGGACAGGGTGTCTATGGCTACACCTTC

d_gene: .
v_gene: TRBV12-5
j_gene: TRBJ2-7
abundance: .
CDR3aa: CASGPGLGLSYEQYF
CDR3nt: TGTGCTAGTGGCCCAGGGCTCGGGCTATCCTACGAGCAGTACTTC

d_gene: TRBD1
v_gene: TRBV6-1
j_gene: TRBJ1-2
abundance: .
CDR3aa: CASKTGSPLNYGYTF
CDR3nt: TGTGCCAGCAAGACAGGGAGCCCCCTTAACTATGGCTACACCTTC

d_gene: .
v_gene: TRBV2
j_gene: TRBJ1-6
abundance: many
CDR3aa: CASRGGGSPLHF
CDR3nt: TGTGCCAGCAGGGGGGGTGGATCACCCCTCCACTTT

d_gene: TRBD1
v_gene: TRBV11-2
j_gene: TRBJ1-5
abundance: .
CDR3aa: CASSSAGGVGQPQHF
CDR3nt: TGCGCCAGCAGCTCCGCAGGGGGAGTGGGTCAGCCCCAGCATTTT

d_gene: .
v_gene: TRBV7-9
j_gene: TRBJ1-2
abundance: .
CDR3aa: CASSFSPGKGIHGYTF
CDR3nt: TGTGCCAGCAGCTTTTCTCCCGGGAAGGGGATACATGGCTACACCTTC

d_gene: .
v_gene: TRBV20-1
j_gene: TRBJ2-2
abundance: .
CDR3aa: CSAREERAGELFF
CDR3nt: TGCAGTGCTAGAGAGGAAAGGGCCGGGGAGCTGTTTTTT

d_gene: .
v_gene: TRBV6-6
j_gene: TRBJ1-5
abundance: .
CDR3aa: CASSEEVRLYSNQPQHF
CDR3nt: TGTGCCAGCAGTGAAGAGGTCAGACTATATAGCAATCAGCCCCAGCATTTT